Described below is a single T cell receptor (beta chain) sequence and its context. For the second PCR, which ran for roughly 6 to 12 cycles, a sample-barcoded 5' primer and a J-beta primer mix were used. A template-switch adaptor with 12 random nucleotides tagged each cDNA molecule. TCRdb fed the 5' RACE reads into MiXCR, producing one record per CDR3 protein. The profile shows around 1,100,000 distinct CDR3 sequences, around two fifths of them singletons. The data are from a study of blood T cells in healthy people across ages. The donors, all healthy, were Caucasians living in Russia, aged about 6 to 95. Isolated per sample were at least 7 million PBMCs. The CDR3 loop spans 17 amino acids. V gave up 3 bases and J gave up 0 bases, with 20 bases separating them. Germline-derived CDR1 and CDR2 are DFQATT and SNEGSKA (reference sequence).

This chain joins TRBV20-1 and TRBJ2-5; no definite D call. This receptor was identified in a young man in good health. Sample: blood. The CDR3 loop is CSASSYGGSEYQETQYF. CDR3 DNA: TGCAGTGCTAGTAGTTACGGCGGCAGCGAGTACCAAGAGACCCAGTACTTC.